Presented here are 24 T cell receptor beta chains from one specimen sequenced in a study of cytomegalovirus exposure and HLA in healthy donors (dated by TCRdb to about 2017). Library preparation was by the immunoSEQ multiplex PCR assay. For the multiplex PCR, a mixture combining 60 forward primers for TCR Vbeta segments and 13 reverse primers for TCR Jbeta segments was used. TCRdb stores this immuneACCESS table with in-frame sequences only. Part of the clones is absent; in the studies checked, under half of the shortfall reflects unresolved V genes, and no reason is known for the rest. The sample table contains 55,000 to 75,000 clones; only one count was recorded for around 68% of them. In total, the top ten clones hold 15% to 20% of the sample. Sequencing input: PBMCs. The receptors derive from a man in his forties in good health and CMV-seropositive.

Within the sample, this clone is medium-sized. The V and J genes are TRBV7-2 and TRBJ2-3, with 9 bases fitting TRBD2. The CDR3 is 15 amino acids. The germline V gene encodes CDR1 SGHTA and CDR2 FQGNSA. Trimming took 7 bases from V and 5 from J; bases not matched to a gene: 10. The CDR3 reads CASNAGGPGGDTQYF. The CDR3 DNA reads TGTGCCAGCAACGCGGGGGGGCCCGGGGGAGATACGCAGTATTTT. Full variable domain (missing parts from reference TRBV7-2 and TRBJ2-3): GAGVSQSPSNKVTEKGKDVELRCDPISGHTALYWYRQSLGQGLEFLIYFQGNSAPDKSGLPSDRFSAERTGGSVSTLTIQRTQQEDSAVYLCASNAGGPGGDTQYFGPGTRLTVL.

The chain links TRBV19 to TRBJ2-2; a weak D match, TRBD2 (6 bases). The ends were cut back, 5 bases at V and 2 bases at J, with 15 bases in the middle. CDR3 length: 16 amino acids. CDR1 is LNHDA and CDR2 is SQIVND in the germline V gene (reference sequence). CDR3 region: CASSSFGRGNTGELFF. CDR3 sequence (DNA): TGTGCCAGTAGTTCATTCGGGCGGGGAAACACCGGGGAGCTGTTTTTT.

CDR3 sequence: CASQNERLYNEQFF. CDR3 sequence (DNA): TGTGCCAGCCAGAATGAGCGGCTCTACAATGAGCAGTTCTTC. The rearrangement links TRBV2 to TRBJ2-1, with D tentatively TRBD2 (5 bases). This CDR3 spans 14 amino acids. CDR1 SNHLY and CDR2 FYNNEI come from the germline V gene. V was pared by 8 bases and J by 3 bases, with 14 bases between.

With regard to this clone: In the same sample, other DNA sequences code for this CDR3. The chain combines TRBV5-1 with TRBJ1-6, with 10 positions matching TRBD1. Germline assignment: CDR1 SGHRS and CDR2 YFSETQ. The CDR3 is 15 residues long. Trimming at V came to 2 bases and at J to 9 bases, leaving 5 bases not matched to a gene. CDR3 sequence: CASSLKGQGGSPLHF. The CDR3 DNA reads TGCGCCAGCAGCTTAAAAGGACAGGGGGGTTCACCCCTCCACTTT.

This clone was detected a few times. V is TRBV5-1 and J is TRBJ2-3, with D perhaps TRBD2 (5 bases). With 2 bases removed from V and 3 bases from J, the gap between germline ends came to 10 bases. The CDR3 is 14 residues long. CDR1 is SGHRS, CDR2 YFSETQ, per germline. DNA of the CDR3: TGCGCCAGCAGCTTTGAGGGTAGGACAGATACGCAGTATTTT. Translated, it gives CASSFEGRTDTQYF. Full variable domain (remainder filled in from reference TRBV5-1 and TRBJ2-3): KAGVTQTPRYLIKTRGQQVTLSCSPISGHRSVSWYQQTPGQGLQFLFEYFSETQRNKGNFPGRFSGRQFSNSRSEMNVSTLELGDSALYLCASSFEGRTDTQYFGPGTRLTVL.

CDR3 in amino acids: CASSLAGGEVSPLHF. CDR3 sequence (DNA): TGTGCCAGCAGCTTAGCAGGGGGTGAGGTTTCACCCCTCCACTTT. This sequence joins TRBV7-9 and TRBJ1-6, with D perhaps matching TRBD1 (6 bases). Looked up from germline, CDR1 is SEHNR and CDR2 is FQNEAQ (reference sequence). The CDR3 extends over 15 amino acids. Deletions cut 0 bases from V and 9 bases from J, with 12 bases between.

J is TRBJ2-1 and V is TRBV6-5, with 12 bases that match TRBD2. The V gene end was trimmed by 2 bases and the J gene end by 9 bases; junction bases not matched to a gene: 5. CDR1 is MNHEY, CDR2 SVGAGI, per germline. This CDR3 comprises 15 residues. DNA of the CDR3: TGTGCCAGCAGTTACCTGACTAGCGGGAGTTCTGAGCAGTTCTTC. Amino acids: CASSYLTSGSSEQFF.

The J gene is TRBJ2-3, the V gene TRBV18; TRBD1 aligns across 7 bases. V was clipped by 3 bases and J by 2 bases; unmatched bases: 2. The CDR3 covers 14 residues. The germline V gene encodes CDR1 KGHSH and CDR2 LQKENI. This CDR3 reads CASSPTGNTDTQYF. CDR3 coding DNA: TGTGCCAGCTCACCGACAGGGAACACAGATACGCAGTATTTT.

The chain employs TRBV2 and TRBJ1-2; D not resolved. CDR1 SNHLY and CDR2 FYNNEI come from the germline V gene. This CDR3 comprises 16 residues. V lost 1 base and J lost 4, with 16 bases in between. This CDR3 reads CASSEGRDPLFYGYTF. CDR3 coding DNA: TGTGCCAGCAGTGAAGGTCGGGATCCCCTCTTCTATGGCTACACCTTC.

The V call is TRBV4-2, the J call TRBJ2-3; a possible D gene is TRBD1 (5 bases). The CDR3 runs 19 residues. CDR1 and CDR2 (germline): LGHNA, YNFKEQ. V was cut by 0 bases and J by 3 bases, with 22 bases left in between. CDR3 loop: CASSQETGARSLGTDTQYF. The CDR3 nucleotides read TGTGCCAGCAGCCAAGAGACTGGGGCGCGATCTCTCGGTACAGATACGCAGTATTTT.

The chain links TRBV4-3 to TRBJ1-2; the D is unclear. The CDR3 is 17 amino acids. Trimming pared 0 bases from V and 4 bases from J, leaving 18 bases between. Germline V CDR1 and CDR2: LGHNA, YSLEER. The CDR3 sequence is CASSQDIWASRSYGYTF. CDR3 DNA sequence: TGCGCCAGCAGCCAAGATATTTGGGCCAGCCGATCCTATGGCTACACCTTC.

In its sample, this clone was seen a few times. The CDR3 DNA sequence: TGTGCCAGTAGTCCCCTGATAGCGGGGCGGAGCACAGATACGCAGTATTTT. Amino acids: CASSPLIAGRSTDTQYF. The gene calls are TRBV19 and TRBJ2-3; 8 bases are a match to TRBD2. V shed 5 bases and J 0 bases; nucleotides not matched to a gene: 10. The V gene's germline CDR1 is LNHDA and CDR2 SQIVND (reference sequence). The CDR3 totals 17 residues.

V is TRBV11-3 and J is TRBJ1-4, with D uncertain. V was cut by 1 base and J by 0 bases, with 12 bases left in between. Germline V gene data show CDR1 as SGHNT and CDR2 as YENEEA. This CDR3 is 17 amino acids long. The CDR3 region has the DNA TGTGCCAGCAGCTTAGGAACGGGGAGATCAACTAATGAAAAACTGTTTTTT. This translates into CASSLGTGRSTNEKLFF.

This chain joins TRBV29-1 and TRBJ2-7; possibly TRBD1 for D (6 bases). CDR1 and CDR2 (germline): SQVTM, ANQGSEA. The CDR3 runs to 15 residues. Trimming removed 2 bases at V and 3 bases at J, with 17 bases between. The CDR3 coding sequence is TGCAGCGTTGAACCCCCGGACAGACCAATCTACGAGCAGTACTTC. Translation gives CSVEPPDRPIYEQYF.

In regard to this clone: A read error is possible here, since a much larger clone lies one base away. The chain carries TRBV6-1 and TRBJ1-1; D is unclear. Germline loops: CDR1 MNHNS, CDR2 SASEGT. The V gene lost 5 bases and the J gene lost 0 bases, with 4 bases spanning the gap. The CDR3 loop spans 12 amino acids. As DNA, the CDR3 is TGTGCCAGCAGTTCCGTGAACACTGAAGCTTTCTTT. It encodes CASSSVNTEAFF.

The V gene is TRBV5-6, the J gene TRBJ1-1; the D is unclear. Trimming shortened V by 0 bases and J by 1 base, and 7 bases separated the two germline ends. Germline lookup yields CDR1 SGHDT and CDR2 YYEEEE. The CDR3 is made up of 14 amino acids. Written as DNA, the CDR3 is TGTGCCAGCAGCTTGGCCGGTCCGAACACTGAAGCTTTCTTT. Its protein is CASSLAGPNTEAFF.

The chain recombines TRBV19 with TRBJ2-4; D perhaps matches TRBD2 (7 bases). The V gene lost 5 bases and the J gene lost 6 bases, with 20 bases spanning the gap. The germline V gene has CDR1 LNHDA and CDR2 SQIVND (reference sequence). The CDR3 has 16 amino acids. CDR3 bases: TGTGCCAGTAGTTCGGTGGGGGGGCTAATGGGAAACATTCAGTACTTC. It encodes CASSSVGGLMGNIQYF. The full variable domain, its missing parts supplied by reference TRBV19 and TRBJ2-4, is DGGITQSPKYLFRKEGQNVTLSCEQNLNHDAMYWYRQDPGQGLRLIYYSQIVNDFQKGDIAEGYSVSREKKESFPLTVTSAQKNPTAFYLCASSSVGGLMGNIQYFGAGTRLSVL.

The genes are TRBV5-1 and TRBJ2-1; TRBD2 aligns across 8 bases. The germline gives CDR1 SGHRS, CDR2 YFSETQ. CDR3 length equals 16 residues. The V and J ends lost 3 bases and 7 bases, in that order; junction bases with no gene match: 12. DNA of the CDR3: TGCGCCAGCAGCTCCCTCATAGGTCGCGGGGGGAATGAGCAGTTCTTC. Protein: CASSSLIGRGGNEQFF.

The chain combines TRBV30 with TRBJ2-7; perhaps TRBD2 as D (6 bases). The CDR3 is 13 residues long. From germline, CDR1 is GTSNPN and CDR2 SVGIG (reference sequence). V was cut by 4 bases and J by 2 bases, with 12 bases left in between. The DNA for the CDR3 is TGTGCCTGGACCGGGGACTTCGCCTACGAGCAGTACTTC. This gives the protein CAWTGDFAYEQYF. The complete variable domain, with remaining parts taken from reference TRBV30 and TRBJ2-7, reads SQTIHQWPATLVQPVGSPLSLECTVEGTSNPNLYWYRQAAGRGLQLLFYSVGIGQISSEVPQNLSASRPQDRQFILSSKKLLLSDSGFYLCAWTGDFAYEQYFGPGTRLTVT.

This chain joins TRBV7-2 and TRBJ1-5; D remains ambiguous. This CDR3 spans 14 amino acids. Trimming removed 5 bases from V and 5 bases from J, with 13 bases in between. Germline V gives CDR1 SGHTA, CDR2 FQGNSA. This CDR3 reads CASSPGFGDQPQHF. The CDR3, as DNA: TGTGCCAGCAGCCCGGGATTCGGGGATCAGCCCCAGCATTTT.

The rearrangement joins TRBV19 to TRBJ2-3, with 13 bases that match TRBD2. The J segment lost 4 bases and the V segment lost 4 bases, leaving 5 bases of the junction unmatched. Germline V gene data show CDR1 as LNHDA and CDR2 as SQIVND (reference sequence). This CDR3 spans 16 amino acids. In nucleotides, the CDR3 is TGTGCCAGTAGTAGAGGACTAGCGGGAGCAGCAGATACGCAGTATTTT. Residues: CASSRGLAGAADTQYF. Full variable domain (outside the CDR3, taken from reference TRBV19 and TRBJ2-3): DGGITQSPKYLFRKEGQNVTLSCEQNLNHDAMYWYRQDPGQGLRLIYYSQIVNDFQKGDIAEGYSVSREKKESFPLTVTSAQKNPTAFYLCASSRGLAGAADTQYFGPGTRLTVL.

This clone appeared once. The genes are TRBV2 and TRBJ2-2; 11 bases are a match to TRBD2. CDR1 and CDR2 (germline): SNHLY, FYNNEI. The J segment lost 6 bases and the V segment lost 5 bases, leaving 5 bases of the junction unmatched. The CDR3 has 15 residues. The CDR3 reads CASSLLAGVAGELFF. The CDR3 DNA reads as TGTGCCAGCAGTTTACTAGCGGGGGTGGCCGGGGAGCTGTTTTTT.

The J gene is TRBJ1-1, the V gene TRBV2, with no clear D. The CDR3 consists of 13 residues. V was pared by 5 bases and J by 0 bases, with 7 bases between. Per the germline V gene, CDR1 is SNHLY and CDR2 is FYNNEI. This CDR3 reads CASSSDLNTEAFF. CDR3 nucleotides: TGTGCCAGCAGTTCAGATTTGAACACTGAAGCTTTCTTT. Drawing the rest from reference TRBV2 and TRBJ1-1, the complete variable domain is EPEVTQTPSHQVTQMGQEVILRCVPISNHLYFYWYRQILGQKVEFLVSFYNNEISEKSEIFDDQFSVERPDGSNFTLKIRSTKLEDSAMYFCASSSDLNTEAFFGQGTRLTVV.

The CDR3 loop reads CASNKQESNYGYTF. The CDR3 nucleotides are TGTGCCAGCAATAAACAGGAGTCCAACTATGGCTACACCTTC. The chain recombines TRBV2 with TRBJ1-2, with D perhaps TRBD1 (5 bases). Trimming removed 7 bases from V and 2 bases from J, with 14 bases in between. Germline-derived CDR1 and CDR2 are SNHLY and FYNNEI. CDR3 length: 14 amino acids.